One sample yielded the 27 T cell receptor beta chains listed below, sequenced in a study of vaccination and CD4 T cells after COVID-19. The sample's treatment: approximately nine-day PBMC culture with coronavirus spike peptide pools or control peptides (ViraFEST assay). An Oncomine TCR Beta short-read assay was used to sequence the DNA from cultured CD4+ T cells. TCRdb independently ran MiXCR on the PCR reads; one entry per CDR3 protein. The sample yields about 3,500 distinct CDR3 sequences, around two fifths seen once. Their target antigens are unknown. The sample taken for sequencing was CD4+ T cells from blood, cultured in vitro. Source of these receptors: a human donor who had recovered from COVID-19.

This clonotype turned up a few times. J is TRBJ1-6 and V is TRBV30; D gene uncertain. The CDR3 is 13 amino acids. The V end was cut by 2 bases, the J end by 8 bases, with 10 bases between. Germline V gene lookup returns CDR1 GTSNPN and CDR2 SVGIG (reference sequence). CDR3 bases: TGTGCCTGGAGTCCACGGGGTGATTCACCCCTCCACTTT. Amino acid sequence: CAWSPRGDSPLHF. The variable domain in full, completed from reference TRBV30 and TRBJ1-6, reads SQTIHQWPATLVQPVGSPLSLECTVEGTSNPNLYWYRQAAGRGLQLLFYSVGIGQISSEVPQNLSASRPQDRQFILSSKKLLLSDSGFYLCAWSPRGDSPLHFGNGTRLTVT.

This chain's CDR3 is CASSYSNTGTGDGYTF. The CDR3 coding sequence is TGTGCCAGCAGTTACTCAAATACCGGGACAGGGGACGGCTACACCTTC. The rearrangement joins TRBV6-5 to TRBJ1-2; the match to TRBD1 covers 10 bases. The CDR3 extends over 16 amino acids. V lost 0 bases, J lost 8 bases, and 9 bases stayed unmatched. The germline CDR1 and CDR2 sequences are MNHEY and SVGAGI.

V gene TRBV2 combines with J gene TRBJ2-3; D possibly corresponds to TRBD2 (5 bases). Germline V gene lookup returns CDR1 SNHLY and CDR2 FYNNEI. This CDR3 contains 15 residues. V was cut by 3 bases and J by 2 bases, with 12 bases left in between. The CDR3 DNA reads as TGTGCCAGCAGTGAGGGTGGCGGGCCCACAGATACGCAGTATTTT. Residues: CASSEGGGPTDTQYF.

The chain joins TRBV10-3 to TRBJ1-2; D possibly corresponds to TRBD1 (6 bases). The CDR3 length is 17 residues. Trimming stripped 5 bases from V and 4 bases from J, with 23 bases between. Germline V gene lookup returns CDR1 ENHRY and CDR2 SYGVKD. CDR3 protein: CAISPTTGSGFSYGYTF. In nucleotides, the CDR3 is TGTGCCATCAGTCCCACCACAGGGAGCGGGTTTTCCTATGGCTACACCTTC.

This clonotype was seen more than once but under ten times. The genes are TRBV12-3 or TRBV12-4 and TRBJ1-1; TRBD1 matches at 8 bases. Germline trimming cut 5 bases from V and 5 bases from J; bases unmatched to any gene: 1. The CDR3 has 12 amino acids. CDR3 protein: CASSRTGTEAFF. CDR3 DNA: TGTGCCAGCAGTCGGACAGGGACTGAAGCTTTCTTT.

This clonotype was observed a few times. The chain is built from TRBV30 and TRBJ1-5; 8 nucleotides agree with TRBD1. The CDR3 runs 17 residues. The germline gives CDR1 GTSNPN, CDR2 SVGIG (reference sequence). Trimming took 0 bases from V and 7 from J; bases not matched to a gene: 14. The CDR3 region is CAWSVRGRSSGGQPQHF. The CDR3 nucleotides read TGTGCCTGGAGTGTCAGGGGGCGGTCTTCGGGGGGACAGCCCCAGCATTTT.

The gene calls are TRBV11-2 and TRBJ2-3; D possibly corresponds to TRBD2 (5 bases). Germline loops: CDR1 SGHAT, CDR2 FQNNGV. The CDR3 is made up of 16 amino acids. Trimming removed 7 bases from V and 0 bases from J, with 17 bases in between. The CDR3 protein is CASITSPRTSTDTQYF. The CDR3 region has the DNA TGTGCCAGCATCACTTCACCCAGGACTAGCACAGATACGCAGTATTTT.

The CDR3: CASSLNSGGDTQYF. The CDR3 coding sequence is TGTGCCAGCAGCTTAAATAGCGGGGGCGATACGCAGTATTTT. This chain joins TRBV11-3 and TRBJ2-3; 9 nucleotides agree with TRBD2. There are 14 residues in the CDR3. Germline-derived CDR1 and CDR2 are SGHNT and YENEEA. J was trimmed by 6 bases and V by 2 bases; bases with no gene match: 3.

The V gene is TRBV30, the J gene TRBJ1-2; no definite D call. Trimming left V 4 bases short and J 1 base short, with 16 bases between. CDR3 length equals 15 residues. Germline V CDR1 and CDR2: GTSNPN, SVGIG (reference sequence). Here the CDR3 DNA reads TGTGCCTGGACCCTAATCGAGGAGAGTAACTATGGCTACACCTTC. Translated: CAWTLIEESNYGYTF.

The chain links TRBV20-1 to TRBJ2-1; D possibly corresponds to TRBD2 (6 bases). This CDR3 is 18 amino acids long. Germline V lookup: CDR1 DFQATT, CDR2 SNEGSKA (reference sequence). V shed 0 bases and J shed 5 bases, with 23 bases lying between them. The CDR3, as DNA: TGCAGTGCTAGAGATAACCCCCCTGGGTGGCGGGGCGACAATGAGCAGTTCTTC. Its translation: CSARDNPPGWRGDNEQFF.

V usage is TRBV6-5 and J usage is TRBJ1-6; 7 bases match TRBD1. Germline V gene data show CDR1 as MNHEY and CDR2 as SVGAGI. V lost 0 bases to trimming and J lost 10 bases; unmatched junction nucleotides: 3. The CDR3 consists of 14 residues. Written as DNA, the CDR3 is TGTGCCAGCAGTTACTCCCAGGGGGGGTCACCCCTCCACTTT. This encodes CASSYSQGGSPLHF.

The chain joins TRBV30 to TRBJ2-7; D perhaps matches TRBD1 (6 bases). The germline gives CDR1 GTSNPN, CDR2 SVGIG (reference sequence). V lost 1 base and J 2 bases, leaving 9 bases between the germline ends. This CDR3 is built from 13 residues. Here the CDR3 reads CAWSGDIPYEQYF. In DNA, the CDR3 is TGTGCCTGGAGTGGGGACATTCCCTACGAGCAGTACTTC.

In this sample, this clonotype turned up a few times. The gene calls are TRBV6-1 and TRBJ1-2, with 12 nucleotides matching TRBD1. This CDR3 has 14 residues. The ends lost 6 bases at V and 7 bases at J; junction bases unmatched: 6. Germline values: CDR1 MNHNS, CDR2 SASEGT. The DNA of the CDR3 is TGTGCCAGCAGACCAACGGGACAGGGGGCTGGCTACACCTTC. It is translated as CASRPTGQGAGYTF.

This clonotype has just a few counts. The chain couples TRBV7-2 to TRBJ1-6; 8 positions match TRBD1. CDR3 length equals 16 residues. Germline CDR1 is SGHTA and CDR2 is FQGNSA. Unmatched junction bases numbered 7, after V lost 3 bases and J lost 6 bases. DNA for the CDR3: TGTGCCAGCAGCTTGGCCTGGGACAGGCTTAATTCACCCCTCCACTTT. Its translation is CASSLAWDRLNSPLHF.

The chain has TRBV11-2 and TRBJ1-1; D is undetermined. This CDR3 is built from 13 residues. The V gene's germline CDR1 is SGHAT and CDR2 FQNNGV. The germline V and J ends were trimmed by 5 bases and 1 base, with 8 bases remaining between them. CDR3 amino acids: CASSKRENTEAFF. CDR3 DNA: TGTGCCAGCAGCAAGAGGGAGAACACTGAAGCTTTCTTT.

By frequency in the sample, this clonotype is medium-sized. This CDR3 reads CSAQVNTEAFF. CDR3 nucleotides: TGCAGTGCTCAAGTGAACACTGAAGCTTTCTTT. V usage is TRBV20-1 and J usage is TRBJ1-1; no reliable D call. This CDR3 has 11 amino acids. Germline CDR1 DFQATT, CDR2 SNEGSKA (reference sequence). Trimming shortened V by 5 bases and J by 0 bases, and 4 bases separated the two germline ends.

V and J are TRBV29-1 and TRBJ1-1; 8 positions match TRBD1. With 7 bases clipped from V and 1 base from J, the junction kept 2 bases outside the gene matches. The CDR3 contains 12 residues. CDR1 SQVTM and CDR2 ANQGSEA come from the germline V gene. The CDR3 nucleotides read TGCAGCGCCGACAGGGGGAACACTGAAGCTTTCTTT. Translation: CSADRGNTEAFF.

The chain uses TRBV7-9 and TRBJ2-1; the D gene is possibly TRBD1 (5 bases). This CDR3 has 15 amino acids. The V gene lost 4 bases and the J gene lost 7 bases, with 17 bases spanning the gap. Germline loops: CDR1 SEHNR, CDR2 FQNEAQ (reference sequence). The CDR3 DNA reads TGTGCCAGCAGCTCAACAGGTCGCCGGTGGAATGAGCAGTTCTTC. Its protein is CASSSTGRRWNEQFF.

This chain links TRBV20-1 with TRBJ2-3; TRBD2 matches 9 bases. Germline V CDR1 and CDR2: DFQATT, SNEGSKA (reference sequence). The CDR3 runs to 15 residues. With V trimmed by 6 bases and J by 5 bases, 12 bases remained unmatched. DNA for the CDR3: TGCAGTGCAGGGAGGGCGGGGGGGCAGGGAGATACGCAGTATTTT. Protein: CSAGRAGGQGDTQYF.

The V gene is TRBV7-3, the J gene TRBJ1-2; a possible D gene is TRBD1 (5 bases). V was cut by 5 bases and J by 7 bases, with 20 bases left in between. Germline lookup yields CDR1 SGHTA and CDR2 FQGTGA. This CDR3 contains 15 residues. The CDR3 DNA reads TGTGCCAGCAGCCCCGGGGGGGACCGGTCGTTTGGCTACACCTTC. This translates into CASSPGGDRSFGYTF. Full variable domain (outside the CDR3, taken from reference TRBV7-3 and TRBJ1-2): GAGVSQTPSNKVTEKGKYVELRCDPISGHTALYWYRQSLGQGPEFLIYFQGTGAADDSGLPNDRFFAVRPEGSVSTLKIQRTERGDSAVYLCASSPGGDRSFGYTFGSGTRLTVV.

This clonotype was seen a single time. The chain has TRBV7-2 and TRBJ2-3, with TRBD2 matching 13 bases. V shed 0 bases and J 0 bases; nucleotides not matched to a gene: 6. CDR3 length: 19 amino acids. Germline loops: CDR1 SGHTA, CDR2 FQGNSA. Here the CDR3 DNA reads TGTGCCAGCAGCTTAGCCCCGACTAGCGGGGGGACTAGCACAGATACGCAGTATTTT. Its protein is CASSLAPTSGGTSTDTQYF.

The chain is built from TRBV18 and TRBJ1-2, with a tentative D call TRBD1 (6 bases). This CDR3 is built from 14 residues. The germline V gene has CDR1 KGHSH and CDR2 LQKENI. Trimming shortened V by 3 bases and J by 7 bases, and 15 bases separated the two germline ends. This chain's CDR3 is CASSPPEQGRGYTF. In DNA form, the CDR3 reads TGTGCCAGCTCACCGCCAGAACAGGGTCGTGGCTACACCTTC.

The CDR3 protein is CASRDRDQSYEQYF. The CDR3 DNA is TGTGCCAGCAGAGACCGGGACCAGTCCTACGAGCAGTACTTC. This rearrangement joins TRBV2 to TRBJ2-7; either TRBD1 or TRBD2 may fit D (5 bases each). Germline loops: CDR1 SNHLY, CDR2 FYNNEI. V lost 6 bases and J 1 base, leaving 13 bases between the germline ends. This CDR3 contains 14 residues.

V gene TRBV6-4 combines with J gene TRBJ2-1; TRBD2 matches at 10 bases. V dropped 4 bases and J dropped 7; count of bases not matched to a gene: 10. The length of the CDR3 is 16 residues. Germline CDR1 reads MRHNA; CDR2 reads SNTAGT. The CDR3 loop reads CASSGQAGGPSNEQFF. In nucleotides, the CDR3 is TGTGCCAGCAGTGGTCAAGCGGGGGGGCCCTCTAATGAGCAGTTCTTC.

This clonotype was counted a single time. The chain carries TRBV20-1 and TRBJ2-1, with D unclear. Trimming removed 7 bases at V and 6 bases at J, with 7 bases between. The CDR3 length is 10 residues. The germline V gene has CDR1 DFQATT and CDR2 SNEGSKA (reference sequence). The CDR3 is CSVLGNEQFF. For the CDR3, the DNA is TGCAGTGTTTTGGGCAATGAGCAGTTCTTC.

This chain joins TRBV12-3 or TRBV12-4 and TRBJ2-3, with D hard to call. The CDR3 consists of 12 residues. The ends were cut back, 6 bases at V and 2 bases at J, with 6 bases in the middle. This CDR3 is CASSHHTDTQYF. In nucleotides, the CDR3 is TGTGCCAGCAGCCACCACACAGATACGCAGTATTTT.

The gene calls are TRBV6-1 and TRBJ2-2; 12 bases line up with TRBD2. CDR1 is MNHNS, CDR2 SASEGT, per germline. The CDR3 totals 15 residues. The J segment lost 5 bases and the V segment lost 5 bases, leaving 3 bases of the junction unmatched. Here the CDR3 DNA reads TGTGCCAGCAGTCCGGGACTAGCGGGTACCGGGGAGCTGTTTTTT. It translates to CASSPGLAGTGELFF.